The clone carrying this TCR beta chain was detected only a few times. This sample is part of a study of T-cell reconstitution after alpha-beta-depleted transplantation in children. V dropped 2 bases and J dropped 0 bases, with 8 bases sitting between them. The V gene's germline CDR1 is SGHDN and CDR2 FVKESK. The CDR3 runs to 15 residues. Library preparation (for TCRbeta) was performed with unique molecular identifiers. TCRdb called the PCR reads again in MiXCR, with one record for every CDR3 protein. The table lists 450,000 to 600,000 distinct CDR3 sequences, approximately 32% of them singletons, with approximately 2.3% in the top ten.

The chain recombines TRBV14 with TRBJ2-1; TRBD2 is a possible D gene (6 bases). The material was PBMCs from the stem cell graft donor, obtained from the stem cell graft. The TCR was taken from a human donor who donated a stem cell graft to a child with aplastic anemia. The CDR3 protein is CASSQWRGSYNEQFF. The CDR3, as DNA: TGTGCCAGCAGCCAATGGAGGGGCTCCTACAATGAGCAGTTCTTC.